A selection of T cell receptor beta chains follows, all from one sample in a study of shared clonotypes between healthy human individuals. Generated by immunoSEQ multiplex PCR, the TCRdb table keeps only in-frame clones and is missing some. In the table there are about 1 million clones, about three quarters of which are singletons. The sequencing input was memory CD4+ T cells sorted from blood. The receptor source for this set is a young man in good health. The CDR3 runs from the conserved cysteine through the conserved F or W. A D gene is named only where the DNA matches it firmly. Some rows mark clone size as missing; the rest say once, few, many or name a class of expanded clone.

J gene,V gene,D gene,clone size,CDR3 DNA,CDR3 protein
TRBJ2-7,TRBV28,TRBD1,-,TGTGCCAGCAGGCCCCCGGGACAGGGAGGTTACGAGCAGTACTTC,CASRPPGQGGYEQYF
TRBJ2-5,TRBV30,-,once,TGTGCCTGGAGTGGAGCGGAGACCCAGTACTTC,CAWSGAETQYF
TRBJ2-3,TRBV5-4,-,-,TGTGCCAGCAGCTTGGATGGGGGCAGGACAGATACGCAGTATTTT,CASSLDGGRTDTQYF
TRBJ2-2,TRBV11-3,TRBD1,many,TGTGCCAGCAGCCGACGTGGACAGGGCGGCGGGGAGCTGTTTTTT,CASSRRGQGGGELFF
TRBJ2-2,TRBV5-1,-,once,TGCGCCAGCAGCTTGGTTTCGGGCACCGGGGAGCTGTTTTTT,CASSLVSGTGELFF
TRBJ2-7,TRBV15,-,-,TGTGCCACCAGCAGTGGCAGGGTAGGATCCTACGAGCAGTACTTC,CATSSGRVGSYEQYF
TRBJ1-5,TRBV7-8,TRBD1,few,TGTGCCAGCAGCTTGGGGGGACAGGGCAATCAGCCCCAGCATTTT,CASSLGGQGNQPQHF
TRBJ2-2,TRBV5-1,-,-,TGCGCCAGCAGCTTGTATGGCCCCTTTGTGGGGGGATCGGGCGGGGAGCTGTTTTTT,CASSLYGPFVGGSGGELFF
TRBJ2-7,TRBV5-4,TRBD1,-,TGTGCCAGCAGCCCCCAGGGGGACACCAACGAGCAGTACTTC,CASSPQGDTNEQYF
TRBJ2-1,TRBV14,-,-,TGTGCCAGCAGCCAAGTTTATGAGCAGTTCTTC,CASSQVYEQFF
TRBJ2-3,TRBV18,TRBD1,-,TGTGCCAGCTCACGTACGGGACAGGGGGCGAATTTGGCAGATACGCAGTATTTT,CASSRTGQGANLADTQYF
TRBJ1-3,TRBV27,TRBD1,once,TGTGCCAGCAGTTTTGACAGGGGCTCTGGAAACACCATATATTTT,CASSFDRGSGNTIYF
TRBJ2-2,TRBV5-8,-,-,TGTGCCAGCGTAAGGCGCGTCGGGGAGCTGTTTTTT,CASVRRVGELFF
TRBJ1-3,TRBV7-7,-,-,TGTGCTAGCAGCTTAGCGTTGAGGAGCGTAGCTGGAAACACCATATATTTT,CASSLALRSVAGNTIYF
TRBJ2-5,TRBV5-6,-,-,TGTGCCAGCAGCTTGTTCCAGGCCGGGTCCCAAGAGACCCAGTACTTC,CASSLFQAGSQETQYF
TRBJ1-2,TRBV9,TRBD1,-,TGTGCCAGCAGCGTAGAGGGGGCGACTGGCTACACCTTC,CASSVEGATGYTF
TRBJ2-5,TRBV10-2,-,-,TGCGCCAGCAGGGTGGGGTCATTCCAAGAGACCCAGTACTTC,CASRVGSFQETQYF
TRBJ1-1,TRBV2,-,-,TGTGCCAGCACATTAAACACTGAAGCTTTCTTT,CASTLNTEAFF
TRBJ2-3,TRBV27,TRBD1,-,TGTGCCAGCAGTTCCTTTATTGACAGGGGGTCAGATACGCAGTATTTT,CASSSFIDRGSDTQYF
TRBJ1-1,TRBV10-1,-,-,TGCGCCAGCTCCGGGGGGCGACTTAACACTGAAGCTTTCTTT,CASSGGRLNTEAFF
TRBJ1-1,TRBV5-1,-,-,TGCGCCAGCAGCTTAACGTTCGGGACGGCGAACACTGAAGCTTTCTTT,CASSLTFGTANTEAFF